The clone carrying this T cell receptor (delta chain) was observed a few times. Additional DNA sequences in this sample encode the identical CDR3. The data were obtained in a study of gamma-delta chains in newborns, infants, children. The CDR3 sequence is 20 residues long. In germline, CDR1 is GEAIGNYY, CDR2 EKD. With V trimmed by 1 base and J by 0 bases, 9 bases remained unmatched. TCRdb processed the reads again with the CATT caller. The sample lists roughly 14,000 delta-chain clones; around 7% were seen once. Material: blood. The TCR was taken from a child who was a newborn, infant or young child, either healthy, febrile or measles-vaccinated (not recorded which). The rearrangement joins TRDV2 to TRDJ3, with 9 bases fitting TRDD3. The CDR3 region is CACDTLLLGESSWDTRQMFF. Written as DNA, the CDR3 is TGTGCCTGTGACACGTTACTACTGGGGGAGAGCTCCTGGGACACCCGACAGATGTTTTTC.